The 20 T cell receptor beta chains in this list originate from one sample, sequenced in a study of cytomegalovirus exposure and HLA in healthy donors. Researchers ran the PCR with 60 Vbeta and 13 Jbeta primers. TCRdb's table, derived via immunoSEQ multiplex PCR, lists solely in-frame clones and lacks some. This repertoire includes 200,000 to 250,000 clones. Sample: PBMCs. The origin of the receptors is a girl aged 2-10 years in good health and CMV-seropositive.

This chain connects TRBV27 to TRBJ2-7, with 8 bases matching TRBD1. This CDR3 has 16 residues. V gave up 6 bases and J gave up 2 bases; unmatched junction bases: 12. Per the germline V gene, CDR1 is MNHEY and CDR2 is SMNVEV (reference sequence). For the CDR3, the DNA is TGTGCCAGCAGCACGCTCTTGGACAGGGACCCCTACGAGCAGTACTTC. It codes for CASSTLLDRDPYEQYF.

The DNA for the CDR3 is TGTGCCAGCAGTGAAGCGCTAGGGGCGGGAAACACCATATATTTT. Its translation is CASSEALGAGNTIYF. V gene TRBV6-1 combines with J gene TRBJ1-3; D might be TRBD1 (5 bases). Trimming pared 0 bases from V and 4 bases from J, leaving 10 bases between. CDR1 MNHNS and CDR2 SASEGT come from the germline V gene. The CDR3 totals 15 residues.

This chain links TRBV5-6 with TRBJ1-5; D call uncertain. Germline CDR1 SGHDT, CDR2 YYEEEE. CDR3 length: 14 amino acids. V was cut by 4 bases and J by 6 bases, with 14 bases left in between. The CDR3: CASSEGVYSQPQHF. CDR3 coding DNA: TGTGCCAGCAGCGAGGGAGTCTACAGTCAGCCCCAGCATTTT.

The J gene is TRBJ1-1, the V gene TRBV4-1; perhaps TRBD1 as D (5 bases). Germline CDR1 reads MGHRA; CDR2 reads YSYEKL. Trimming removed 1 base at V and 7 bases at J, with 10 bases between. The CDR3 contains 13 residues. CDR3 in amino acids: CASSQATDFEAFF. The CDR3 bases are TGCGCCAGCAGCCAAGCGACAGACTTTGAAGCTTTCTTT.

The genes are TRBV4-1 and TRBJ1-2; 7 nucleotides align to TRBD1. Per the germline V gene, CDR1 is MGHRA and CDR2 is YSYEKL. V dropped 1 base and J dropped 3; count of bases not matched to a gene: 2. The CDR3 consists of 14 residues. The CDR3 nucleotides read TGCGCCAGCAGCCAAGTGCAGGGGGACTATGGCTACACCTTC. Protein: CASSQVQGDYGYTF.

This sequence joins TRBV7-9 and TRBJ2-5; 8 bases line up with TRBD1. V gave up 2 bases and J gave up 5 bases; unmatched junction bases: 4. This CDR3 comprises 14 residues. Looked up from germline, CDR1 is SEHNR and CDR2 is FQNEAQ (reference sequence). CDR3 in amino acids: CASSLRQGAETQYF. In nucleotides, the CDR3 is TGTGCCAGCAGCTTAAGGCAGGGGGCCGAGACCCAGTACTTC.

Points on this clone: Other DNA sequences in this sample translate to the same CDR3. The chain recombines TRBV5-1 with TRBJ2-7; 7 positions match TRBD1. Germline assignment: CDR1 SGHRS and CDR2 YFSETQ. Losses at the gene ends were 0 bases for V and 5 bases for J; bases not matched to a gene: 5. This CDR3 has 14 amino acids. CDR3: CASSLGQGAHEQYF. The CDR3, as DNA: TGCGCCAGCAGCTTGGGACAGGGCGCCCACGAGCAGTACTTC.

The rearrangement uses TRBV2 and TRBJ1-1; 9 bases match TRBD1. From germline, CDR1 is SNHLY and CDR2 FYNNEI. The CDR3 length is 19 residues. Unmatched junction bases numbered 15, after V lost 4 bases and J lost 0 bases. The CDR3 loop is CASSVPLLQGAYMNTEAFF. CDR3 nucleotides: TGTGCCAGCAGTGTGCCCCTCTTACAGGGGGCCTACATGAACACTGAAGCTTTCTTT.

In DNA form, the CDR3 reads TGTGCCAGCAGCCTCCTAGCGGCTGGGGGGGTTACGCAGTATTTT. Translating gives CASSLLAAGGVTQYF. The chain employs TRBV11-2 and TRBJ2-3; TRBD2 matches 7 bases. Germline values: CDR1 SGHAT, CDR2 FQNNGV. The V and J ends lost 5 bases and 8 bases, in that order; junction bases with no gene match: 13. This CDR3 spans 15 amino acids.

The chain employs TRBV4-2 and TRBJ1-4, with D tentatively TRBD1 (5 bases). Germline CDR1 is LGHNA and CDR2 is YNFKEQ. The V end lost 1 base, the J end lost 6 bases, and 12 bases lay between the germline ends. This CDR3 contains 15 residues. The CDR3, as DNA: TGTGCCAGCAGCCAAGGACAGCGAGGAGATGAAAAACTGTTTTTT. It translates to CASSQGQRGDEKLFF.

The chain employs TRBV28 and TRBJ2-7, with TRBD1 matching 10 bases. The V gene's germline CDR1 is MDHEN and CDR2 SYDVKM. Trimming at V came to 10 bases and at J to 2 bases, leaving 11 bases not matched to a gene. The CDR3 loop spans 15 amino acids. CDR3 region: CATFLPGQGTYEQYF. The CDR3, as DNA: TGTGCCACATTCCTCCCGGGACAGGGGACCTACGAGCAGTACTTC.

This chain connects TRBV10-3 to TRBJ1-1, with 10 positions matching TRBD1. Losses at the gene ends were 5 bases for V and 1 base for J; bases not matched to a gene: 1. This CDR3 is 14 amino acids long. The germline V gene encodes CDR1 ENHRY and CDR2 SYGVKD. CDR3 in amino acids: CAISRDRGNTEAFF. The DNA for the CDR3 is TGTGCCATCAGTAGGGACAGGGGGAACACTGAAGCTTTCTTT.

V usage is TRBV5-4 and J usage is TRBJ2-3; 8 nucleotides line up with TRBD2. The J segment lost 3 bases and the V segment lost 4 bases, leaving 7 bases of the junction unmatched. The germline CDR1 and CDR2 sequences are SGHNT and YYREEE (reference sequence). The CDR3 has 15 amino acids. The CDR3 protein is CASSLQRERTDTQYF. The CDR3 DNA is TGTGCCAGCAGCCTGCAGCGGGAGCGTACAGATACGCAGTATTTT.

Regarding this clone: Other DNA sequences in the sample encode the same CDR3. The V gene is TRBV27, the J gene TRBJ2-7, with D possibly matching TRBD1 (5 bases). Trimming took 3 bases from V and 1 from J, leaving 7 bases between them. The CDR3 runs 13 residues. Germline CDR1 MNHEY, CDR2 SMNVEV (reference sequence). In nucleotides, the CDR3 is TGTGCCAGCAGTTTTCAGGGTTCCTACGAGCAGTACTTC. This codes for CASSFQGSYEQYF.

In regard to this clone: Other DNA sequences in the sample encode the same CDR3. The CDR3 coding sequence is TGCGCCAGCAGCCAGCAGGCGGGTTCCACTGAAGCTTTCTTT. This encodes CASSQQAGSTEAFF. The chain combines TRBV4-1 with TRBJ1-1; D not certain. Germline CDR1 reads MGHRA; CDR2 reads YSYEKL. V shed 3 bases and J shed 4 bases, with 12 bases lying between them. The CDR3 length is 14 residues.

The rearrangement joins TRBV6-4 to TRBJ2-2, with TRBD2 identical over 10 bases. After removal of 4 bases from V and 4 bases from J, the junction contained 0 bases not matched to a gene. The CDR3 runs 14 residues. Germline V gives CDR1 MRHNA, CDR2 SNTAGT. The CDR3 region is CASSASGSTGELFF. As DNA, the CDR3 is TGTGCCAGCAGTGCTAGCGGGAGCACCGGGGAGCTGTTTTTT.

The CDR3 DNA is TGTGCCAGCTCACCGACTAGCGGGAGCGAGACATACTACGAGCAGTACTTC. Encoded protein: CASSPTSGSETYYEQYF. The chain carries TRBV18 and TRBJ2-7; TRBD2 aligns across 12 bases. V lost 3 bases and J lost 3; bases outside the gene matches: 9. There are 17 residues in the CDR3. Germline V gene sequence: CDR1 KGHSH, CDR2 LQKENI.

V usage is TRBV7-6 and J usage is TRBJ1-5; 7 nucleotides match TRBD1. The CDR3 has 15 residues. J gave up 4 bases and V 8 bases, and 11 bases lay outside the gene matches. CDR1 and CDR2 (germline): SGHVS, FNYEAQ. The CDR3 here is CASGPGATGNQPQHF. In DNA form, the CDR3 reads TGTGCCAGCGGCCCAGGTGCGACAGGGAATCAGCCCCAGCATTTT.

CDR3 amino acids: CASSLIGGGRGREQYF. In DNA form, the CDR3 reads TGTGCCAGCAGCTTAATTGGCGGGGGTCGGGGTAGGGAGCAGTACTTC. This chain links TRBV7-9 with TRBJ2-7; 7 nucleotides agree with TRBD2. The V gene end was trimmed by 2 bases and the J gene end by 7 bases; junction bases not matched to a gene: 14. The CDR3 runs to 16 residues. Germline values: CDR1 SEHNR, CDR2 FQNEAQ (reference sequence). Based on the CDR3 plus reference TRBV7-9 and TRBJ2-7, the full variable domain is DTGVSQNPRHKITKRGQNVTFRCDPISEHNRLYWYRQTLGQGPEFLTYFQNEAQLEKSRLLSDRFSAERPKGSFSTLEIQRTEQGDSAMYLCASSLIGGGRGREQYFGPGTRLTVT.

The rearrangement links TRBV2 to TRBJ2-7, with 12 bases matching TRBD1. The CDR3 covers 15 residues. After removal of 6 bases from V and 4 bases from J, the junction contained 7 bases not matched to a gene. In germline, CDR1 is SNHLY, CDR2 FYNNEI. CDR3 amino acids: CASSAGTGGFYEQYF. CDR3 nucleotides: TGTGCCAGCAGCGCCGGGACAGGGGGCTTTTACGAGCAGTACTTC.